This passage covers 6 T cell receptor beta chains from one sample sequenced in a study of blood T cell repertoires in COVID-19. TCRdb keeps only in-frame clones here, not all; method: immunoSEQ multiplex PCR. The table includes about 210,000 clones, about four fifths detected once. The sequenced sample was peripheral blood. Receptors originate from a woman aged 45-60 years with active or convalescent COVID-19.

The CDR3 DNA is TGTGCCAGCAGCGACGGGCAGGGATACAATGAGCAGTTCTTC. Protein sequence: CASSDGQGYNEQFF. The gene calls are TRBV6-5 and TRBJ2-1; D might be TRBD1 (5 bases). The CDR3 extends over 14 amino acids. V was trimmed by 6 bases and J by 4 bases, leaving 13 bases between them. Per germline, CDR1 MNHEY and CDR2 SVGAGI.

The rearrangement joins TRBV2 to TRBJ1-2; TRBD1 matches 8 bases. The CDR3 has 14 residues. Germline V lookup: CDR1 SNHLY, CDR2 FYNNEI. With 4 bases clipped from V and 3 bases from J, the junction kept 4 bases outside the gene matches. CDR3 residues: CASSVAGGDYGYTF. The CDR3 nucleotides read TGTGCCAGCAGTGTCGCAGGGGGCGACTATGGCTACACCTTC.

This sequence joins TRBV11-2 and TRBJ2-2; TRBD2 aligns across 11 bases. The CDR3 extends over 16 amino acids. The V gene's germline CDR1 is SGHAT and CDR2 FQNNGV. V shed 5 bases and J 7 bases; nucleotides not matched to a gene: 9. This chain's CDR3 is CASSPRLAGSVGELFF. The CDR3 DNA reads as TGTGCCAGCAGCCCGCGACTAGCGGGGTCCGTCGGGGAGCTGTTTTTT. The complete variable domain, with remaining parts taken from reference TRBV11-2 and TRBJ2-2, reads EAGVAQSPRYKIIEKRQSVAFWCNPISGHATLYWYQQILGQGPKLLIQFQNNGVVDDSQLPKDRFSAERLKGVDSTLKIQPAKLEDSAVYLCASSPRLAGSVGELFFGEGSRLTVL.

The V call is TRBV28, the J call TRBJ1-1; 10 nucleotides agree with TRBD1. CDR1 is MDHEN, CDR2 SYDVKM, per germline. V lost 6 bases, J lost 5 bases, and 6 bases stayed unmatched. This CDR3 contains 14 residues. CDR3 DNA: TGTGCCAGCAGGACAGGGGGCGCTTGGACTGAAGCTTTCTTT. It codes for CASRTGGAWTEAFF.

This chain joins TRBV5-4 and TRBJ2-3, with D tentatively TRBD1 (5 bases). The germline V gene encodes CDR1 SGHNT and CDR2 YYREEE (reference sequence). The CDR3 sequence is 14 residues long. Trimming left V 4 bases short and J 2 bases short, with 11 bases between. The CDR3 loop is CASSLKTVTDTQYF. Here the CDR3 DNA reads TGTGCCAGCAGCCTGAAGACAGTCACAGATACGCAGTATTTT.

V is TRBV6-5 and J is TRBJ1-2, with TRBD1 as a possible D gene (5 bases). V was cut by 2 bases and J by 1 base, with 5 bases left in between. Germline lookup yields CDR1 MNHEY and CDR2 SVGAGI. This CDR3 has 13 amino acids. CDR3 sequence (DNA): TGTGCCAGCAGTTACGACAGTAACTATGGCTACACCTTC. Its protein is CASSYDSNYGYTF.